This TCR beta chain was profiled in a study of OX40 agonist ivuxolimab in advanced cancers. General study results and limits: The average count of expanded clones was higher among CD8+ T cells than among CD4+. Expanded peripheral T-cell antigen specificity went undetermined. Circulating CD4+ and CD8+ T cells showed clonal expansion by week 6 at 0.1 to 3.0 mg/kg.

Germline V lookup: CDR1 SEHNR, CDR2 FQNEAQ (reference sequence). The CDR3 totals 15 residues. V shed 1 base and J shed 3 bases, with 12 bases lying between them. Comment on this clone: Its specificity is unknown.

Data came from immunoSEQ multiplex PCR; TCRdb stores just in-frame clones and leaves some out. The sample holds around 16,000 clones, approximately 77% seen once. Sample: CD4+ or CD8+ T cells sorted from blood, taken in a trial of the OX40 agonist ivuxolimab. The sequence derives from an adult with an advanced solid tumor such as melanoma, head and neck, liver or kidney cancer. The chain combines TRBV7-9 with TRBJ1-1, with D possibly matching TRBD1 (6 bases). In DNA form, the CDR3 reads TGTGCCAGCAGCTTAGACGCGGGGGCAGACACTGAAGCTTTCTTT. It yields the protein CASSLDAGADTEAFF.